This is a list of T cell receptor beta chains from one sample in a study of shared clonotypes between healthy human individuals. This table comes from immunoSEQ multiplex PCR, and its TCRdb copy is limited to in-frame clones, with some not included. The sample contains over 95,000 clones, about 63% of which appear only once. Sequenced material: memory CD8+ T cells sorted from blood. These receptor sequences come from a woman between 25 and 40 years old in good health. The CDR3 runs from the conserved cysteine through the conserved F or W. The order of the fields is clone size, J gene, D gene, V gene, CDR3 protein, CDR3 DNA. A D gene is named only where the DNA matches it firmly. A row's size may be missing; if present it is once, few, many or a size class.

size: .
J: TRBJ2-7
D: TRBD1
V: TRBV7-9
CDR3: CASTPWTGRLEQYF
DNA: TGTGCCAGCACCCCTTGGACAGGGCGCCTCGAGCAGTACTTC

size: .
J: TRBJ1-5
D: .
V: TRBV4-2
CDR3: CASSPGHFNQPQHF
DNA: TGTGCCAGCAGCCCGGGACACTTCAATCAGCCCCAGCATTTT

size: .
J: TRBJ2-7
D: .
V: TRBV11-2
CDR3: CASSPGPGYEQYF
DNA: TGTGCCAGCAGCCCAGGACCTGGCTACGAGCAGTACTTC

size: .
J: TRBJ2-7
D: .
V: TRBV10-3
CDR3: CAIRSPVYEYEQYF
DNA: TGTGCCATCAGGTCGCCGGTATACGAGTACGAGCAGTACTTC

size: many
J: TRBJ2-2
D: .
V: TRBV6-4
CDR3: CASSDRTDTGELFF
DNA: TGTGCCAGCAGTGACAGGACAGACACCGGGGAGCTGTTTTTT

size: .
J: TRBJ2-7
D: .
V: TRBV29-1
CDR3: CSVRLGGSYEQYF
DNA: TGCAGCGTCAGACTGGGAGGATCCTACGAGCAGTACTTC

size: .
J: TRBJ1-1
D: .
V: TRBV19
CDR3: CASSISGGMNTEAFF
DNA: TGTGCCAGTAGTATCTCGGGCGGCATGAACACTGAAGCTTTCTTT

size: .
J: TRBJ1-2
D: TRBD1
V: TRBV5-1
CDR3: CASSLWTPGQGRKGYTF
DNA: TGCGCCAGCAGCTTGTGGACCCCGGGACAGGGGCGAAAGGGCTACACCTTC

size: .
J: TRBJ2-7
D: .
V: TRBV2
CDR3: CASEDFRRGIIYEQYF
DNA: TGTGCCAGCGAGGATTTTCGGAGGGGAATCATCTACGAGCAGTACTTC

size: .
J: TRBJ2-7
D: .
V: TRBV11-3
CDR3: CASSLVDASYEQYF
DNA: TGTGCCAGCAGCTTAGTCGACGCCTCCTACGAGCAGTACTTC

size: .
J: TRBJ2-1
D: .
V: TRBV9
CDR3: CASSVSWGNEQFF
DNA: TGTGCCAGCAGCGTTTCGTGGGGGAATGAGCAGTTCTTC

size: .
J: TRBJ2-7
D: TRBD2
V: TRBV28
CDR3: CASAGGDENSYEQYF
DNA: TGTGCCAGCGCGGGGGGGGATGAAAACTCCTACGAGCAGTACTTC

size: once
J: TRBJ1-2
D: .
V: TRBV10-2
CDR3: CASPRQDIYGYTF
DNA: TGCGCCAGCCCGAGACAGGACATCTATGGCTACACCTTC

size: .
J: TRBJ1-4
D: .
V: TRBV6-1
CDR3: CASNYDEKLFF
DNA: TGTGCCAGCAATTACGACGAAAAACTGTTTTTT

size: many
J: TRBJ2-5
D: .
V: TRBV28
CDR3: CASGTGEVETQYF
DNA: TGTGCCAGCGGAACAGGGGAGGTGGAGACCCAGTACTTC

size: few
J: TRBJ1-2
D: .
V: TRBV28
CDR3: CASSLLGQATYGYTF
DNA: TGTGCCAGCAGTTTATTGGGGCAGGCAACCTATGGCTACACCTTC

size: many
J: TRBJ1-2
D: TRBD1
V: TRBV6-5
CDR3: CASSRDSNYGYTF
DNA: TGTGCCAGCAGCCGGGACAGTAACTATGGCTACACCTTC

size: many
J: TRBJ1-1
D: TRBD1
V: TRBV27
CDR3: CASSHRGPTEAFF
DNA: TGTGCCAGCAGTCACAGGGGGCCCACTGAAGCTTTCTTT

size: .
J: TRBJ2-7
D: .
V: TRBV19
CDR3: CASRPLLSPGEQYF
DNA: TGTGCCAGTAGACCACTCCTTAGTCCCGGCGAGCAGTACTTC

size: .
J: TRBJ2-2
D: .
V: TRBV7-6
CDR3: CASRSGWKNTGELFF
DNA: TGTGCCAGCAGATCCGGGTGGAAGAACACCGGGGAGCTGTTTTTT

size: .
J: TRBJ2-1
D: .
V: TRBV18
CDR3: CASSPRGANEQFF
DNA: TGTGCCAGCTCTCCCAGGGGAGCGAATGAGCAGTTCTTC

size: .
J: TRBJ2-7
D: TRBD1
V: TRBV11-2
CDR3: CASSYQRDSYEQYF
DNA: TGTGCCAGCAGCTACCAACGGGACAGTTACGAGCAGTACTTC

size: few
J: TRBJ2-7
D: .
V: TRBV7-9
CDR3: CASSLYGSDEQYF
DNA: TGTGCCAGCAGCTTATATGGGTCTGACGAGCAGTACTTC

size: .
J: TRBJ1-5
D: .
V: TRBV4-2
CDR3: CASSQVTGTEKPQHF
DNA: TGTGCCAGCAGCCAAGTGACGGGTACGGAGAAGCCCCAGCATTTT

size: .
J: TRBJ2-3
D: .
V: TRBV25-1
CDR3: CASTHFLATDTQYF
DNA: TGTGCCAGCACCCACTTCCTAGCCACAGATACGCAGTATTTT

size: .
J: TRBJ1-5
D: .
V: TRBV7-2
CDR3: CASSLEVTTISNQPQHF
DNA: TGTGCCAGCAGCTTGGAAGTCACAACCATTAGCAATCAGCCCCAGCATTTT

size: once
J: TRBJ2-7
D: TRBD2
V: TRBV5-4
CDR3: CASGTSGTYEQYF
DNA: TGTGCCAGTGGGACTAGCGGGACCTACGAGCAGTACTTC

size: .
J: TRBJ1-5
D: .
V: TRBV2
CDR3: CASSAGRNQPQHF
DNA: TGTGCCAGCAGTGCAGGGCGCAATCAGCCCCAGCATTTT

size: .
J: TRBJ2-7
D: TRBD1
V: TRBV7-6
CDR3: CASSFGTGREQYF
DNA: TGTGCCAGCAGCTTCGGGACAGGGCGGGAGCAGTACTTC

size: .
J: TRBJ2-7
D: .
V: TRBV7-8
CDR3: CASSLAGPPSIAEQYF
DNA: TGTGCCAGCAGCTTAGCAGGACCGCCATCAATCGCCGAGCAGTACTTC

size: .
J: TRBJ2-7
D: .
V: TRBV5-4
CDR3: CASSLDPSHEQYF
DNA: TGTGCCAGCAGCTTGGACCCTAGTCACGAGCAGTACTTC

size: .
J: TRBJ2-7
D: TRBD2
V: TRBV4-2
CDR3: CASSAGSGSPEEQYF
DNA: TGTGCCAGCAGCGCCGGGAGCGGGAGCCCTGAGGAGCAGTACTTC

size: .
J: TRBJ2-7
D: TRBD2
V: TRBV28
CDR3: CASSFGGTREQYF
DNA: TGTGCCAGCAGTTTCGGGGGGACGCGCGAGCAGTACTTC

size: .
J: TRBJ2-1
D: TRBD2
V: TRBV19
CDR3: CASSPSGTSAHYFSYNEQFF
DNA: TGTGCCAGTAGTCCCTCCGGGACTAGCGCACACTACTTCTCCTACAATGAGCAGTTCTTC

size: .
J: TRBJ2-3
D: TRBD2
V: TRBV5-4
CDR3: CASSYPSGRAVSDTQYF
DNA: TGTGCCAGCAGCTACCCTAGCGGGAGGGCCGTCTCAGATACGCAGTATTTT

size: few
J: TRBJ2-3
D: TRBD2
V: TRBV11-2
CDR3: CASRDLAASTDTQYF
DNA: TGTGCCAGCAGGGACCTAGCGGCTAGCACAGATACGCAGTATTTT

size: .
J: TRBJ2-7
D: .
V: TRBV5-1
CDR3: CASSLSAFSYEQYF
DNA: TGCGCCAGCAGCTTGTCGGCCTTTTCCTACGAGCAGTACTTC

size: many
J: TRBJ2-7
D: TRBD2
V: TRBV7-6
CDR3: CASSLYSSGTTYEQYF
DNA: TGTGCCAGCAGCTTATATAGTAGCGGGACAACCTACGAGCAGTACTTC

size: many
J: TRBJ1-3
D: TRBD1
V: TRBV4-2
CDR3: CASSQARDRGGNTIYF
DNA: TGTGCCAGCAGCCAGGCCCGGGACAGGGGTGGAAACACCATATATTTT

size: few
J: TRBJ2-1
D: .
V: TRBV4-1
CDR3: CASSPRGDSYNEQFF
DNA: TGCGCCAGCAGCCCACGAGGGGATTCCTACAATGAGCAGTTCTTC

size: .
J: TRBJ2-7
D: TRBD2
V: TRBV2
CDR3: CASNLAGGGGHEQYF
DNA: TGTGCCAGCAACCTAGCGGGAGGGGGGGGACACGAGCAGTACTTC

size: once
J: TRBJ1-2
D: TRBD1
V: TRBV6-1
CDR3: CASSGRDRLPYGYTF
DNA: TGTGCCAGCAGTGGACGGGACAGGCTTCCCTATGGCTACACCTTC

size: .
J: TRBJ2-7
D: .
V: TRBV4-1
CDR3: CASSQDWPAADPEQYF
DNA: TGCGCCAGCAGCCAAGATTGGCCAGCTGCTGACCCTGAGCAGTACTTC

size: .
J: TRBJ2-7
D: .
V: TRBV25-1
CDR3: CASSTALESGAVPYEQYF
DNA: TGTGCCAGCAGTACTGCCTTAGAGTCGGGGGCCGTACCCTACGAGCAGTACTTC

size: once
J: TRBJ2-1
D: TRBD1
V: TRBV18
CDR3: CASSPDSRRTGRYNEQFF
DNA: TGTGCCAGCTCACCTGACTCGCGGCGGACAGGCCGATACAATGAGCAGTTCTTC

size: .
J: TRBJ2-2
D: .
V: TRBV7-3
CDR3: CASSQWGLGYTGELFF
DNA: TGTGCCAGCAGCCAATGGGGGTTGGGGTACACCGGGGAGCTGTTTTTT

size: .
J: TRBJ2-2
D: TRBD1
V: TRBV6-5
CDR3: CASSLGTANTGELFF
DNA: TGTGCCAGCAGTTTAGGGACAGCAAACACCGGGGAGCTGTTTTTT

size: .
J: TRBJ1-1
D: .
V: TRBV7-6
CDR3: CASSRDYNTEAFF
DNA: TGTGCCAGCAGCCGAGACTATAACACTGAAGCTTTCTTT

size: .
J: TRBJ2-1
D: TRBD2
V: TRBV4-1
CDR3: CASSQDGLAWSYNEQFF
DNA: TGCGCCAGCAGCCAAGATGGACTAGCGTGGTCCTACAATGAGCAGTTCTTC

size: few
J: TRBJ2-2
D: .
V: TRBV6-1
CDR3: CASSEATDTGELFF
DNA: TGTGCCAGCAGTGAAGCGACGGACACCGGGGAGCTGTTTTTT

size: medium-sized
J: TRBJ1-3
D: .
V: TRBV16
CDR3: CASSQRGDSGNTIYF
DNA: TGTGCCAGCAGCCAAAGGGGGGACTCTGGAAACACCATATATTTT

size: .
J: TRBJ2-7
D: TRBD1
V: TRBV5-4
CDR3: CASRGGQGDVYEQYF
DNA: TGTGCCAGCAGGGGGGGACAGGGGGACGTCTACGAGCAGTACTTC

size: few
J: TRBJ1-5
D: .
V: TRBV2
CDR3: CASSGGLNQPQHF
DNA: TGTGCCAGCAGTGGGGGCCTTAATCAGCCCCAGCATTTT

size: .
J: TRBJ2-2
D: TRBD1
V: TRBV4-2
CDR3: CASSPMTGDTGELFF
DNA: TGTGCCAGCAGCCCAATGACAGGGGACACCGGGGAGCTGTTTTTT

size: .
J: TRBJ1-1
D: .
V: TRBV5-4
CDR3: CASSLFSFGSREDTEAFF
DNA: TGTGCCAGCAGCTTGTTTTCCTTTGGATCGCGAGAGGACACTGAAGCTTTCTTT